This T cell receptor (beta chain) derives from a study of read filtering for tumor transcriptome and immune sequencing. The library was built from about 0.4 ug RNA with molecular barcoded adaptors for alpha/delta and beta/gamma chains. TCRdb used MiXCR to reprocess the reads, holding one entry per CDR3 protein. The sample comprises 50,000 or so distinct CDR3 sequences, roughly an eighth of which are singletons, and approximately 16% rests with the top ten. The sample holds many counts of this clonotype. Trimming stripped 7 bases from V and 0 bases from J, with 19 bases between. The CDR3 totals 16 residues. Germline-derived CDR1 and CDR2 are DFQATT and SNEGSKA (reference sequence).

This chain joins TRBV20-1 and TRBJ1-5, with TRBD1 as a possible D gene (5 bases). Sequencing used a population of CD138-negative cells sorted from bone marrow. This receptor was taken from a donor aged 40 or older with multiple myeloma. The CDR3 sequence is CSVPQGGMYSNQPQHF. CDR3 sequence (DNA): TGCAGTGTTCCCCAGGGCGGTATGTATAGCAATCAGCCCCAGCATTTT.